These T cell receptor beta chains were read from a single sample in a study of blood T cell repertoires in COVID-19. Libraries were prepared by immunoSEQ multiplex PCR; TCRdb keeps only in-frame clonotypes and omits some of them. The sample lists over 100,000 clones, roughly 86% seen once, with about an eighth in the top ten. The sequencing input was peripheral blood. The receptors originated from a woman aged 70-85 years with COVID-19, enrolled during active disease. Each CDR3 is given with its conserved first and last residue. A D gene is named only where the DNA matches it firmly. Not every row has a clone size; where given, it reads once, few, many or a size class.

v_call	clone_size	d_call	j_call	cdr3_nt	cdr3_aa
TRBV11-3	NA	TRBD1	TRBJ1-6	TGTGCCAGCAGCTGGCGCCGGGACAGGGGAATCGATTCACCCCTCCACTTT	CASSWRRDRGIDSPLHF
TRBV5-4	NA	NA	TRBJ1-2	TGTGCCAGCAGCTTGGTCGGGGGCTATGGCTACACCTTC	CASSLVGGYGYTF
TRBV29-1	once	TRBD1	TRBJ1-1	TGCAGCGGATGGGGGAGGACAGGGGATTTTACTGAAGCTTTCTTT	CSGWGRTGDFTEAFF
TRBV10-3	once	TRBD2	TRBJ2-3	TGTGCCATCAGTGGGACTAGCGGGGTGAGCACAGATACGCAGTATTTT	CAISGTSGVSTDTQYF
TRBV29-1	few	TRBD1	TRBJ1-1	TGCAGCGTTGATGAGACAGGGGACACTGAAGCTTTCTTT	CSVDETGDTEAFF
TRBV25-1	NA	TRBD2	TRBJ2-7	TGTGCCAGCAGTGAGTGGGGGGGGAGGTCCTACGAGCAGTACTTC	CASSEWGGRSYEQYF
TRBV28	NA	NA	TRBJ1-3	TGTGCCAGCAGTTTGACTGGGGGGACTGGAAACACCATATATTTT	CASSLTGGTGNTIYF
TRBV10-3	NA	NA	TRBJ1-5	TGTGCCATCGGGCGAACAGGCGGGGGTAATCAGCCCCAGCATTTT	CAIGRTGGGNQPQHF
TRBV5-1	NA	TRBD2	TRBJ2-3	TGCGCCAGCAGCTTGGGACTAGCGGGGGTAACGCAGTATTTT	CASSLGLAGVTQYF
TRBV9	NA	NA	TRBJ1-4	TGTGCCAGCAGCGTAGGCAGGTCAACTAATGAAAAACTGTTTTTT	CASSVGRSTNEKLFF
TRBV16	once	NA	TRBJ1-5	TGTGCCAGCAGCCTTCACCAGGGGAATCAGCCCCAGCATTTT	CASSLHQGNQPQHF
TRBV4-1	NA	TRBD1	TRBJ1-6	TGCGCCAGCAGCCAGCCCACAGGGGGGATTAATTCACCCCTCCACTTT	CASSQPTGGINSPLHF
TRBV6-6	NA	NA	TRBJ2-7	TGTGCCAGCAGTCGGGGGACATCCGATTCTTGGTCCTACGAGCAGTACTTC	CASSRGTSDSWSYEQYF
TRBV5-1	NA	TRBD2	TRBJ2-3	TGCGCCAGCAGCCGGGGACTAGCGGGGATCACAGATACGCAGTATTTT	CASSRGLAGITDTQYF
TRBV19	NA	TRBD1	TRBJ1-2	TGTGCCAGTAGTATTGGACAGGGGTACTATGGCTACACCTTC	CASSIGQGYYGYTF
TRBV18	NA	TRBD1	TRBJ1-6	TGTGCCAGCTCACCGGGACAGGGGTCTTCACCCCTCCACTTT	CASSPGQGSSPLHF
TRBV28	NA	NA	TRBJ1-1	TGTGCCAGCAGATTATCAGGCGTCACTGAAGCTTTCTTT	CASRLSGVTEAFF
TRBV30	once	NA	TRBJ1-3	TGTGCCTTCGGAGGGGCCGGTGGAAACACCATATATTTT	CAFGGAGGNTIYF